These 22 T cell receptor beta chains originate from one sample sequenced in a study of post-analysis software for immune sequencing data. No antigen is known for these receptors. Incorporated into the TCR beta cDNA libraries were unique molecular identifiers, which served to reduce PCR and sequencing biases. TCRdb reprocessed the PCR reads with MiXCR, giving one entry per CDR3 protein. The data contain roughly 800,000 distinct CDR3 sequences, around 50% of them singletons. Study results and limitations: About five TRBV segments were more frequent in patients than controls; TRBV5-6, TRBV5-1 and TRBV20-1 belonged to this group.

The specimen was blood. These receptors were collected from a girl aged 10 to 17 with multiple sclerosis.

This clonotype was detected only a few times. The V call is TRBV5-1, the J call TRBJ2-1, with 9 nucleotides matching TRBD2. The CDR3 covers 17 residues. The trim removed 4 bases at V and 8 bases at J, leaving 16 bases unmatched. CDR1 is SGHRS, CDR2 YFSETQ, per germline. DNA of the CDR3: TGCGCCAGCAGCCCGATTCGACCGGGACTAGCTCCCGATGAGCAGTTCTTC. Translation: CASSPIRPGLAPDEQFF.

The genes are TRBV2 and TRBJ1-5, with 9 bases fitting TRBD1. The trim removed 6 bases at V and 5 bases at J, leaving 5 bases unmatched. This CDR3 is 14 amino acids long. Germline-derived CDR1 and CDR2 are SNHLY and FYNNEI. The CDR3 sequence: CASRGDRVDQPQHF. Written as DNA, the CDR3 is TGTGCCAGCAGGGGGGACAGGGTGGATCAGCCCCAGCATTTT.

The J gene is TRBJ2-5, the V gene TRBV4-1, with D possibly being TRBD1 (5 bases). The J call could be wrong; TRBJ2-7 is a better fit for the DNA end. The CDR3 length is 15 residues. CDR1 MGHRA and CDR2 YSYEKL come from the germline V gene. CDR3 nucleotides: TGCGCCAGCAGCCAAGTGTCCGCAGGGTTCAACGAGCAGTACTTC. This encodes CASSQVSAGFNEQYF.

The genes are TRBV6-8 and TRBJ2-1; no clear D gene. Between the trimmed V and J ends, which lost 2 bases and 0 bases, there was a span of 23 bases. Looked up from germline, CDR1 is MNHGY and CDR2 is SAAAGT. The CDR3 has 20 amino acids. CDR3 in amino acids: CASSYDFFTVGLLSYNEQFF. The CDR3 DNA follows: TGTGCCAGCAGTTACGATTTTTTTACAGTCGGCCTTCTCTCCTACAATGAGCAGTTCTTC.

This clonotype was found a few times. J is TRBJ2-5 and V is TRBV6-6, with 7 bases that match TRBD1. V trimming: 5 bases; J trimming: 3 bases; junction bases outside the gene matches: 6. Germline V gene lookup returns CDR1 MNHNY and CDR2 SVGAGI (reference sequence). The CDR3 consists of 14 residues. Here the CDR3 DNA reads TGTGCCAGCAGTAGAGGGACAGCCAAAGAGACCCAGTACTTC. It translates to CASSRGTAKETQYF.

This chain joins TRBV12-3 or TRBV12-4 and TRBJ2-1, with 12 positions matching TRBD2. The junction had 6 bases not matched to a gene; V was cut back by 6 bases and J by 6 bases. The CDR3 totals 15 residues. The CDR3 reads CASSPSGRGRNEQFF. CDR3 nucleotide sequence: TGTGCCAGCAGCCCTAGCGGGAGGGGTCGCAATGAGCAGTTCTTC.

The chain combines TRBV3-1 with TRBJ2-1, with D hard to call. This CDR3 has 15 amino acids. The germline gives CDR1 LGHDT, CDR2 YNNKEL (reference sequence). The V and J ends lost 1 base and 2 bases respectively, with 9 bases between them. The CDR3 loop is CASSQAVGTYNEQFF. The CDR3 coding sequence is TGTGCCAGCAGCCAAGCCGTGGGGACCTACAATGAGCAGTTCTTC.

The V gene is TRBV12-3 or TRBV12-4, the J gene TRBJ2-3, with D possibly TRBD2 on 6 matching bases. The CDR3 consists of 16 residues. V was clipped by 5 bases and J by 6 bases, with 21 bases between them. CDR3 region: CASSPEGRGILDTQYF. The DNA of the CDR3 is TGTGCCAGCAGTCCGGAGGGACGGGGTATTTTGGATACGCAGTATTTT.

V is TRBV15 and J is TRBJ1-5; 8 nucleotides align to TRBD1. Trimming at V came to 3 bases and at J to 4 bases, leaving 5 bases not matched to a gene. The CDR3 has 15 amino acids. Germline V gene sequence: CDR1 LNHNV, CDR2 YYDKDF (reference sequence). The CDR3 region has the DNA TGTGCCACCAGCAGTGGCCGACAGGGGAATCAGCCCCAGCATTTT. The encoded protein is CATSSGRQGNQPQHF. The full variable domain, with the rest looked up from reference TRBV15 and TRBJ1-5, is DAMVIQNPRYQVTQFGKPVTLSCSQTLNHNVMYWYQQKSSQAPKLLFHYYDKDFNNEADTPDNFQSRRPNTSFCFLDIRSPGLGDTAMYLCATSSGRQGNQPQHFGDGTRLSIL.

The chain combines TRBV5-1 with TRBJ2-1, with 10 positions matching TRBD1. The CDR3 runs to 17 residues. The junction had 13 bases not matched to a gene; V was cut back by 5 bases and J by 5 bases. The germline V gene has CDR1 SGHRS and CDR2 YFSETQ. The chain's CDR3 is CASRSQVGGQGDNEQFF. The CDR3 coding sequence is TGCGCCAGCAGGTCTCAGGTCGGCGGACAGGGGGACAATGAGCAGTTCTTC.

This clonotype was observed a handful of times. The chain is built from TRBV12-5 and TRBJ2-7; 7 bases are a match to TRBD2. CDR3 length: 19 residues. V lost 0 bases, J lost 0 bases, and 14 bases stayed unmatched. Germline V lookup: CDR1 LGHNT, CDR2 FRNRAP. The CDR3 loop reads CASGLVRLAEGPPSYEQYF. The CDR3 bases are TGTGCTAGTGGTTTGGTACGTCTAGCGGAGGGCCCCCCCTCCTACGAGCAGTACTTC.

In DNA form, the CDR3 reads TGCGCCAGCAGCTTGGGGGCTACTGTACCCACAGATACGCAGTATTTT. It yields the protein CASSLGATVPTDTQYF. V and J are TRBV5-1 and TRBJ2-3; D is unclear. Per the germline V gene, CDR1 is SGHRS and CDR2 is YFSETQ. CDR3 length equals 16 residues. Deletions cut 0 bases from V and 2 bases from J, with 13 bases between.

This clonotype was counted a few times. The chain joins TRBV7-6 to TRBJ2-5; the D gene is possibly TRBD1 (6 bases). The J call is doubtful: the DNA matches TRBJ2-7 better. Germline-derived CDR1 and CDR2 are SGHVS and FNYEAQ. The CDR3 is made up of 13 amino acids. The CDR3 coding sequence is TGTGCCAGCAGCTTAAAGGGGGAATACGAGCAGTACTTC. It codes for CASSLKGEYEQYF.

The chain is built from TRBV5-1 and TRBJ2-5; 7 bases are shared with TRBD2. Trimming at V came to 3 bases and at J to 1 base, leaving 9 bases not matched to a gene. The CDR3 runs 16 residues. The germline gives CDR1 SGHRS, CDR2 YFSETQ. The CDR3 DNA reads TGCGCCAGCAGCTACCGGGGAGCGGGATCCCAAGAGACCCAGTACTTC. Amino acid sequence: CASSYRGAGSQETQYF.

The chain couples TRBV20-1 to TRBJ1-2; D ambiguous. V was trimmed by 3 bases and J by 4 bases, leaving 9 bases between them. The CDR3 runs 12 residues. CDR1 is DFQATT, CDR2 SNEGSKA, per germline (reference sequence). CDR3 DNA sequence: TGCAGTGCTAGTTACGGCTTCTATGGCTACACCTTC. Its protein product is CSASYGFYGYTF.

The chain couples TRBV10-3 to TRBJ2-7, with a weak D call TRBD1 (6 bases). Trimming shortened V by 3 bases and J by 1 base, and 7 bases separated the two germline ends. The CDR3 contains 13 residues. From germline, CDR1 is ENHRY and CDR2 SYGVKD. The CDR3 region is CAISDGQSYEQYF. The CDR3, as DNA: TGTGCCATCAGTGACGGACAGTCCTACGAGCAGTACTTC.

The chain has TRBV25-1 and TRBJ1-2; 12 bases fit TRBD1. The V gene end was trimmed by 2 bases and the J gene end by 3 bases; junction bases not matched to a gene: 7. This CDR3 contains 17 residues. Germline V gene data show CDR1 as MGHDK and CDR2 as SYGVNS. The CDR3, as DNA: TGTGCCAGCAGTGAAACGGGACAGGGGGCCCCCTACTATGGCTACACCTTC. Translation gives CASSETGQGAPYYGYTF.

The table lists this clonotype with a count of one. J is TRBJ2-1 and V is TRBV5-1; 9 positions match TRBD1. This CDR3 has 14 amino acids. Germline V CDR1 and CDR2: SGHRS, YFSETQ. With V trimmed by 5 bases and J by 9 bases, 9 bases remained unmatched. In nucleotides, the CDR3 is TGCGCCAGCAGGAGGGACAGGGAATGGTCTGAGCAGTTCTTC. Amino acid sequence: CASRRDREWSEQFF.

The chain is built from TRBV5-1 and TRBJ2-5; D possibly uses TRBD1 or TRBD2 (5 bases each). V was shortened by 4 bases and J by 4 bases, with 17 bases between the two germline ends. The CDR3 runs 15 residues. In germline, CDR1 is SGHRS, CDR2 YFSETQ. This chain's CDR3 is CASSPGTYFGETQYF. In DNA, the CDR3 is TGCGCCAGCAGCCCCGGGACCTATTTCGGAGAGACCCAGTACTTC. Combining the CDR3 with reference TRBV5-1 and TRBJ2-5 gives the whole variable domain KAGVTQTPRYLIKTRGQQVTLSCSPISGHRSVSWYQQTPGQGLQFLFEYFSETQRNKGNFPGRFSGRQFSNSRSEMNVSTLELGDSALYLCASSPGTYFGETQYFGPGTRLLVL.

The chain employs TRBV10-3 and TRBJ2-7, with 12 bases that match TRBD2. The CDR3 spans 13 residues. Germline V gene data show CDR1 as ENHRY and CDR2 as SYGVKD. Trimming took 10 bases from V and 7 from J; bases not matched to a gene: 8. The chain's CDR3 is CATLLAGGREQYF. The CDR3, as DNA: TGTGCCACTCTACTAGCGGGAGGTAGAGAGCAGTACTTC.

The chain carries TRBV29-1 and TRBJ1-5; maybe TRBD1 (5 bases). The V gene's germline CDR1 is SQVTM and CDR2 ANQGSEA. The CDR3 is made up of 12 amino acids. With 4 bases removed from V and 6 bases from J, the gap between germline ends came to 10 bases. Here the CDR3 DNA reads TGCAGCGTTGCTCAGGGAAGTCAGCCCCAGCATTTT. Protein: CSVAQGSQPQHF.

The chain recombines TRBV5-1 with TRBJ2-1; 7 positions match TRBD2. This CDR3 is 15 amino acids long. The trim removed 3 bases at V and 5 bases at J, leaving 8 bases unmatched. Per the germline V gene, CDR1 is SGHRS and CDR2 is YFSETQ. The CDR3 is CASSWVEGGDNEQFF. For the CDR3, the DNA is TGCGCCAGCAGCTGGGTTGAGGGAGGGGACAATGAGCAGTTCTTC.